This T cell receptor (beta chain) stems from a study of blood T cells in healthy people across ages. The CDR3 runs to 14 residues. Between the trimmed V and J ends, which lost 6 bases and 1 base, there was a span of 9 bases. Looked up from germline, CDR1 is SGHTA and CDR2 is FQGTGA. The second PCR ran roughly 6 to 11 cycles with a sample-barcoded 5' primer and J-beta primers. Via MiXCR, TCRdb re-called the 5' RACE reads, giving one row per CDR3 protein. The repertoire consists of around 990,000 distinct CDR3 sequences, with under 40% occurring once and the leading ten covering 13%. The sequenced sample consisted of blood. The chain combines TRBV7-3 with TRBJ2-2; no definite D call. This sequence originates from a man aged 18-30 years in good health. In nucleotides, the CDR3 is TGTGCCAGCAGAATGACGGTGAACACCGGGGAGCTGTTTTTT. It is translated as CASRMTVNTGELFF.